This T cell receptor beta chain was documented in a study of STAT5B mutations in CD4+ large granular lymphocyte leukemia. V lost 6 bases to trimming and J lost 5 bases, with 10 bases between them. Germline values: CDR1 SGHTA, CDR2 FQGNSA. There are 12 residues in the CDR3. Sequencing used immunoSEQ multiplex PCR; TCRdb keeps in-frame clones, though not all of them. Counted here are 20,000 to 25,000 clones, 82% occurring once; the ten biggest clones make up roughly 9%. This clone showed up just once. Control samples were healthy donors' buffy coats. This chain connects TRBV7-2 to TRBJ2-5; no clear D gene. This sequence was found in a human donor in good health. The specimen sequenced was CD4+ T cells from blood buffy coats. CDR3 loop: CASRWPGETQYF. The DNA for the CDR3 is TGTGCCAGCAGATGGCCAGGCGAGACCCAGTACTTC.